This TCR beta chain was captured in a study of regulatory T cells in long-lasting Graves disease. Study-level findings and limits: Lower TCR diversity characterized persistent Graves' patients relative to newly diagnosed patients. TRBV28, TRBJ1-2 and TRBJ2-5 were favored in persistent disease.

Germline CDR1 and CDR2: SQVTM and ANQGSEA. The CDR3 length is 15 residues. V gave up 4 bases and J gave up 4 bases; unmatched junction bases: 12. Concerning this clonotype: The antigen is undetermined.

Building of the TCR beta libraries involved iRepertoire HTBI primers and Arm-PCR of CDR3 regions. TCRdb reprocessed the multiplex PCR reads with MiXCR, giving one entry per CDR3 protein. The sample shows roughly 400,000 distinct CDR3 sequences, around 20% of them seen only once. Time point: persistent/refractory GD, antithyroid drugs over 5 years with positive TRAb. There was RNA extracted from PBMCs, and the TCR library was made from it. Sequencing was performed on peripheral blood mononuclear cells (PBMCs), taken when the disease was refractory, from a patient treated with antithyroid drugs. The chain carries TRBV29-1 and TRBJ1-1; TRBD1 matches at 7 bases. This clonotype was sampled from a female donor with Graves disease. CDR3 residues: CSVVELQGSGTEAFF. The CDR3 DNA sequence: TGCAGCGTTGTGGAACTACAGGGGAGCGGCACTGAAGCTTTCTTT.